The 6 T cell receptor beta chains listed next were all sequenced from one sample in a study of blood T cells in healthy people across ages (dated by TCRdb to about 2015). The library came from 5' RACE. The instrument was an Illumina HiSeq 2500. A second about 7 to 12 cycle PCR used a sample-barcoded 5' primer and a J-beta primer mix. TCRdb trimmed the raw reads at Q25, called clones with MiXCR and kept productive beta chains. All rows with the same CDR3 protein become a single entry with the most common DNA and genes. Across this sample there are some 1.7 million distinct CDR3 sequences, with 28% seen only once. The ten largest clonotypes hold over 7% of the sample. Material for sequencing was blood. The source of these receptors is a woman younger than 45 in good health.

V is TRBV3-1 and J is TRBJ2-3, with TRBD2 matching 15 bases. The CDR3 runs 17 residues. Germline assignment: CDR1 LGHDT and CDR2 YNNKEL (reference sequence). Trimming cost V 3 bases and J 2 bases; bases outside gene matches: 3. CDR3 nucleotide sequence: TGTGCCAGCAGCCAGGGACTAGCGGGGGGTAACACAGATACGCAGTATTTT. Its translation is CASSQGLAGGNTDTQYF.

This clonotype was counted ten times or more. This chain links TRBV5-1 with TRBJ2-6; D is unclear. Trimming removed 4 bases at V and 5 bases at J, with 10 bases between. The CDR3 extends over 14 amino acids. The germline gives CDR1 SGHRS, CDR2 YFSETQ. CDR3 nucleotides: TGCGCCAGCAGCACCTCACGGCGGGCCAACGTCCTGACTTTC. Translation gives CASSTSRRANVLTF.

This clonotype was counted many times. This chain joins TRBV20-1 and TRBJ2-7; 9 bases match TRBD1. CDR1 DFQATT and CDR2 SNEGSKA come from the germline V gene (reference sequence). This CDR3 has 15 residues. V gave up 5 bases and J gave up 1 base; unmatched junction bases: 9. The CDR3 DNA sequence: TGCAGTGCTCGAAGGGGACAGGGAAGGTCCTACGAGCAGTACTTC. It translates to CSARRGQGRSYEQYF.

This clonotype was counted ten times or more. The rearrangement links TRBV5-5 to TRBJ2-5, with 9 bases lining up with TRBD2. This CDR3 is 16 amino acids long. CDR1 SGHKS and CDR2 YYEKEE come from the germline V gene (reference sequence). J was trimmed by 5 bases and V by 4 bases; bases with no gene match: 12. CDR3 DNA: TGTGCCAGCAGCCGAGTGCCGGGACTAGCCTCGGAGACCCAGTACTTC. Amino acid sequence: CASSRVPGLASETQYF.

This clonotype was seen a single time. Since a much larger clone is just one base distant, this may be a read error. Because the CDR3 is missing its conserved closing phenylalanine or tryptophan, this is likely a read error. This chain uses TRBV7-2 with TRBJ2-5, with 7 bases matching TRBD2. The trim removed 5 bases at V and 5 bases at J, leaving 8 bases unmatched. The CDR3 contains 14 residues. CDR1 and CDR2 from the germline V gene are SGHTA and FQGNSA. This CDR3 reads CASSKRGEGETQYS. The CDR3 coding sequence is TGTGCCAGCAGCAAACGGGGGGAAGGTGAGACCCAGTACTCC.

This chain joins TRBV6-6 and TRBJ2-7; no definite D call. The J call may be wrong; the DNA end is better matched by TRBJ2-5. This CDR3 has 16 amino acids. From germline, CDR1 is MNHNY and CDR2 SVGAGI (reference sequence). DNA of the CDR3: TGTGCCAGCATTGTCGTCGACCTTCAGGCAGAAGAGACCCAGTACTTC. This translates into CASIVVDLQAEETQYF.